The sequence of this TCR beta chain was determined in a study of blood T cells in healthy people across ages. Whole-study results and caveats: No one knew whether donors had CMV, which possibly confounded expanded clonotype changes. Significant beta diversity loss was already apparent by age 40, declining roughly linearly.

This clonotype was detected only a few times. Antigen specificity is unknown. The germline V gene encodes CDR1 MNHEY and CDR2 SVGEGT. This CDR3 has 12 residues. V lost 8 bases, J lost 5 bases, and 5 bases stayed unmatched. PCR was performed a second time for about 7 to 11 cycles using a sample-barcoded 5' primer and a J-beta primer mix. TCRdb re-analysed the 5' RACE reads in MiXCR, keeping a single row per CDR3 protein. Of 800,000 or so distinct CDR3 sequences in the sample, around 25% were seen once. The same specimen was also included in a second study, on T cells of mothers and their children. That work states: Material was donated by three healthy Caucasian mothers and their six children.

The sequenced material came from blood. The TCR comes from a boy younger than 18 in good health. The rearrangement uses TRBV6-2 or TRBV6-3 and TRBJ1-2; 7 bases match TRBD1. DNA of the CDR3: TGTGCCAGCGGACAGGATGAGTATGGCTACACCTTC. It yields the protein CASGQDEYGYTF.